This TCR beta chain was documented in a study of cytomegalovirus exposure and HLA in healthy donors. Study observations and caveats: Most CMV-associated TCR beta chains appeared HLA-restricted in a later analysis. In a later analysis, HLA-associated beta chains showed higher expansion and lower generation probabilities than comparable chains. Most likely, a cluster of highly shared sequence variants arose as a sequencing artifact.

CDR3 size: 13 residues. Germline assignment: CDR1 SGHTS and CDR2 YDEGEE. The V end lost 0 bases, the J end lost 7 bases, and 10 bases lay between the germline ends. As to this clone: The target antigen is unknown.

Each donor's status was that of a healthy bone marrow donor. PCR employed 60 Vbeta and 13 Jbeta primers. Measured with immunoSEQ multiplex PCR; TCRdb has only the in-frame clones, and not every one. The data show more than 150,000 clones, around 80% seen once. The sequenced sample consisted of PBMCs. The chain is built from TRBV5-8 and TRBJ1-1; TRBD1 is a possible D gene (5 bases). The receptor was isolated from a man aged 18 to 29 in good health and CMV-seronegative. Here the CDR3 DNA reads TGTGCCAGCAGCTTGGACAGGTCTAATGAAGCTTTCTTT. It specifies CASSLDRSNEAFF. Together with reference TRBV5-8 and TRBJ1-1, the CDR3 gives the full variable domain: EAGVTQSPTHLIKTRGQQATLRCSPISGHTSVYWYQQALGLGLQFLLWYDEGEERNRGNFPPRFSGRQFPNYSSELNVNALELEDSALYLCASSLDRSNEAFFGQGTRLTVV.